The sequence of this T cell receptor beta chain was determined in a study of shared clonotypes between healthy human individuals. Overall study context: Researchers drew samples from two women and a few men aged 18 to 49. The plates for each donor numbered three CD4 naive, three CD4 memory, two CD8 naive and one CD8 memory. Study results and caveats: Sequencing of the sorted subsets was shown by rarefaction to be incomplete despite large depth. Memory subsets had estimated richness that was generally smaller than that of naive subsets.

Clones were sequenced by immunoSEQ multiplex PCR, and TCRdb holds only the in-frame ones, with some missing. The table includes approximately 530,000 clones, about 95% detected once. V lost 4 bases and J lost 5; bases outside the gene matches: 4. The CDR3 has 14 residues. Looked up from germline, CDR1 is SGHVS and CDR2 is FNYEAQ. A note on this clone: Its matching antigen is unknown.

The chain is built from TRBV7-6 and TRBJ1-1; TRBD1 matches 10 bases. The origin of this receptor is a woman in her twenties or thirties in good health. The sample was naive CD4+ T cells sorted from blood. Stated subset: CD45RA+ positively selected. The CDR3 DNA follows: TGTGCCAGCAGCTCGACAGGGGGCTTAACTGAAGCTTTCTTT. Translated, it gives CASSSTGGLTEAFF.